Listed here are 26 T cell receptor beta chains from one sample, sequenced in a study of cytotoxic CD8 clonotypes in ibrutinib-treated CLL. Measured with immunoSEQ multiplex PCR; TCRdb has only the in-frame clones, and not every one. The table lists more than 75,000 clones, 75% to 80% of them singletons. The material sequenced was PBMCs, taken after 24 months of ibrutinib treatment. These receptors were taken from a human donor with chronic lymphocytic leukemia.

The chain employs TRBV7-9 and TRBJ1-4, with D maybe TRBD1 (5 bases). Germline CDR1 SEHNR, CDR2 FQNEAQ (reference sequence). There are 13 residues in the CDR3. Trimming removed 3 bases from V and 17 bases from J, with 19 bases in between. CDR3 coding DNA: TGTGCCAGCAGCTTTTTGGAGTGGGGGGTCTTATTTTTT. It translates to CASSFLEWGVLFF.

The J gene is TRBJ1-6, the V gene TRBV28, with D hard to call. The V end lost 9 bases, the J end lost 0 bases, and 9 bases lay between the germline ends. The CDR3 has 14 residues. Germline CDR1 MDHEN, CDR2 SYDVKM. CDR3 amino acids: CASMSSSYNSPLHF. The CDR3 DNA reads TGTGCCAGTATGTCAAGCTCCTATAATTCACCCCTCCACTTT.

The table lists this clone with a few counts. The DNA of the CDR3 is TGTGCCAGCAGCCCTGGCCCTGCAACTAATGAAAAACTGTTTTTT. It yields the protein CASSPGPATNEKLFF. This chain joins TRBV6-1 and TRBJ1-4, with no clear D. With 6 bases removed from V and 0 bases from J, the gap between germline ends came to 11 bases. The length of the CDR3 is 15 residues. The germline V gene has CDR1 MNHNS and CDR2 SASEGT.

The chain is built from TRBV5-4 and TRBJ2-1; the match to TRBD2 covers 8 bases. Germline trimming cut 0 bases from V and 3 bases from J; bases unmatched to any gene: 8. The CDR3 has 17 residues. The germline CDR1 and CDR2 sequences are SGHNT and YYREEE (reference sequence). CDR3 in amino acids: CASSLGGLAGVYNEQFF. The DNA of the CDR3 is TGTGCCAGCAGCTTGGGCGGTCTAGCGGGTGTCTACAATGAGCAGTTCTTC.

This clone was observed a handful of times. The V and J genes are TRBV28 and TRBJ1-2; D is undetermined. The CDR3 sequence is 15 residues long. Trimming cost V 4 bases and J 2 bases, with 14 bases left between them. Germline V gene data show CDR1 as MDHEN and CDR2 as SYDVKM. The CDR3 loop is CASSSGSEPNYGYTF. The CDR3 DNA reads TGTGCCAGCAGTTCCGGATCGGAGCCGAACTATGGCTACACCTTC.

V gene TRBV7-8 combines with J gene TRBJ2-2; 12 bases fit TRBD2. The CDR3 covers 19 residues. From germline, CDR1 is SGHVS and CDR2 FQNEAQ. Trimming took 1 base from V and 4 from J; bases not matched to a gene: 10. The CDR3 region is CASSLGFGLAGRITGELFF. CDR3 DNA: TGTGCCAGCAGCTTAGGATTCGGACTAGCGGGACGGATCACCGGGGAGCTGTTTTTT.

J is TRBJ2-7 and V is TRBV5-1; weak D call: TRBD1 (6 bases). Germline V gene sequence: CDR1 SGHRS, CDR2 YFSETQ. Trimming removed 0 bases at V and 6 bases at J, with 16 bases between. The CDR3 is made up of 15 amino acids. CDR3 DNA sequence: TGCGCCAGCAGCTTGGATGGGGCATCCAGGGGCGAGCAGTACTTC. Translation: CASSLDGASRGEQYF.

V and J are TRBV4-1 and TRBJ1-4; D gene uncertain. The V end lost 0 bases, the J end lost 5 bases, and 13 bases lay between the germline ends. Per the germline V gene, CDR1 is MGHRA and CDR2 is YSYEKL. This CDR3 region has 16 residues. The CDR3 DNA is TGCGCCAGCAGCCAAGATCCGGCGACTAGCAATGAAAAACTGTTTTTT. It encodes CASSQDPATSNEKLFF.

The chain couples TRBV28 to TRBJ2-7, with 12 bases aligning to TRBD2. The junction had 2 bases not matched to a gene; V was cut back by 2 bases and J by 3 bases. This CDR3 contains 15 residues. The germline gives CDR1 MDHEN, CDR2 SYDVKM. CDR3 nucleotide sequence: TGTGCCAGCAGTTTACTAGCGGGAGGGAACTACGAGCAGTACTTC. This encodes CASSLLAGGNYEQYF. The whole variable domain, filled in from reference TRBV28 and TRBJ2-7, reads DVKVTQSSRYLVKRTGEKVFLECVQDMDHENMFWYRQDPGLGLRLIYFSYDVKMKEKGDIPEGYSVSREKKERFSLILESASTNQTSMYLCASSLLAGGNYEQYFGPGTRLTVT.

V gene TRBV5-1 combines with J gene TRBJ2-7; TRBD1 might be the D (6 bases). Trimming removed 1 base from V and 4 bases from J, with 15 bases in between. CDR1 SGHRS and CDR2 YFSETQ come from the germline V gene. This CDR3 spans 15 amino acids. This CDR3 reads CASSLLPGDPYEQYF. The CDR3 region has the DNA TGCGCCAGCAGCTTGCTCCCAGGGGACCCTTACGAGCAGTACTTC.

This clone was detected only a few times. The germline gene is not matched at one end of the junction; a read error may be the cause. The rearrangement joins TRBV9 to TRBJ2-5; the match to TRBD1 covers 12 bases. Germline V gene sequence: CDR1 SGDLS, CDR2 YYNGEE. The CDR3 sequence is 17 residues long. The CDR3 DNA reads TGTGCCCGCAGCCCCGGGGGGACAGGGGGCGGGAGGGAGACCCAGTACTTC. The encoded protein is CARSPGGTGGGRETQYF.

The rearrangement uses TRBV25-1 and TRBJ1-4; TRBD1 agrees at 10 bases. The germline gives CDR1 MGHDK, CDR2 SYGVNS. V gave up 2 bases and J gave up 7 bases; unmatched junction bases: 7. CDR3 length: 16 residues. In DNA form, the CDR3 reads TGTGCCAGCAGTGAAGGGGGACAGGGGCGTATTGAAAAACTGTTTTTT. It yields the protein CASSEGGQGRIEKLFF.

The V gene is TRBV4-3, the J gene TRBJ1-5; 7 bases are a match to TRBD1. The V and J ends lost 1 base and 7 bases, in that order; junction bases with no gene match: 7. This CDR3 is 15 amino acids long. The germline V gene has CDR1 LGHNA and CDR2 YSLEER. In nucleotides, the CDR3 is TGCGCCAGCAGCCAAGGACAGGGCTTCGGCCAGCCCCAGCATTTT. Translating gives CASSQGQGFGQPQHF.

The V gene is TRBV19, the J gene TRBJ2-3; D gene unclear. V lost 5 bases and J lost 8, with 17 bases in between. The germline V gene encodes CDR1 LNHDA and CDR2 SQIVND (reference sequence). The CDR3 has 14 amino acids. The CDR3 region is CASSSGVGSLTQYF. The CDR3, as DNA: TGTGCCAGTAGTTCTGGAGTAGGTTCCCTTACGCAGTATTTT. Together with reference TRBV19 and TRBJ2-3, the CDR3 gives the full variable domain: DGGITQSPKYLFRKEGQNVTLSCEQNLNHDAMYWYRQDPGQGLRLIYYSQIVNDFQKGDIAEGYSVSREKKESFPLTVTSAQKNPTAFYLCASSSGVGSLTQYFGPGTRLTVL.

The V gene is TRBV5-1, the J gene TRBJ2-7; D unclear. The CDR3 runs 16 residues. The V and J ends lost 0 bases and 3 bases respectively, with 16 bases between them. CDR1 and CDR2 (germline): SGHRS, YFSETQ. The CDR3 region is CASSLGYGRMGYEQYF. The CDR3 DNA reads TGCGCCAGCAGCTTGGGATACGGCCGCATGGGCTACGAGCAGTACTTC.

This clone was found a few times. The rearrangement links TRBV19 to TRBJ2-7, with D maybe TRBD2 (7 bases). Per germline, CDR1 LNHDA and CDR2 SQIVND (reference sequence). V shed 5 bases and J shed 1 base, with 18 bases lying between them. This CDR3 spans 16 amino acids. The CDR3 loop reads CASSLGGEQGSYEQYF. The CDR3, as DNA: TGTGCCAGTAGTCTGGGAGGGGAACAGGGTTCCTACGAGCAGTACTTC.

This chain connects TRBV19 to TRBJ2-1, with D possibly matching TRBD1 (6 bases). The V end was cut by 8 bases, the J end by 7 bases, with 21 bases between. Germline V lookup: CDR1 LNHDA, CDR2 SQIVND (reference sequence). The CDR3 has 15 amino acids. The CDR3 bases are TGTGCCAGTCGCCACCCTGGGTCAGGGGCGAATGAGCAGTTCTTC. Translating it yields CASRHPGSGANEQFF.

This chain connects TRBV5-1 to TRBJ2-5, with a tentative D call TRBD2 (5 bases). CDR3 length: 13 amino acids. Trimming left V 2 bases short and J 2 bases short, with 7 bases between. The germline V gene has CDR1 SGHRS and CDR2 YFSETQ. For the CDR3, the DNA is TGCGCCAGCAGCTTATCGGGGCAAGAGACCCAGTACTTC. Amino acids: CASSLSGQETQYF. Variable domain in full (rest from reference TRBV5-1 and TRBJ2-5): KAGVTQTPRYLIKTRGQQVTLSCSPISGHRSVSWYQQTPGQGLQFLFEYFSETQRNKGNFPGRFSGRQFSNSRSEMNVSTLELGDSALYLCASSLSGQETQYFGPGTRLLVL.

The chain employs TRBV5-5 and TRBJ1-6, with D uncertain. This CDR3 has 14 amino acids. Germline CDR1 is SGHKS and CDR2 is YYEKEE (reference sequence). V dropped 1 base and J dropped 11 bases, with 13 bases sitting between them. The CDR3 bases are TGTGCCAGCAGCTTGTTTGAGGCCAGGACACCCCTCCACTTT. Residues: CASSLFEARTPLHF.

The CDR3 loop is CASSLDSRRGQPQHF. DNA of the CDR3: TGTGCCAGCAGCTTGGACTCCCGCCGCGGTCAGCCCCAGCATTTT. The rearrangement joins TRBV9 to TRBJ1-5; no reliable D call. Deletions cut 4 bases from V and 6 bases from J, with 17 bases between. CDR3 length: 15 amino acids. Germline V gene data show CDR1 as SGDLS and CDR2 as YYNGEE.

This clone came up a few times. The CDR3 region is CASSIARLGHYGYTF. The CDR3 DNA reads as TGTGCCAGTAGTATAGCCCGATTGGGGCACTATGGCTACACCTTC. The V gene is TRBV19, the J gene TRBJ1-2; perhaps TRBD1 as D (5 bases). Germline CDR1 LNHDA, CDR2 SQIVND (reference sequence). There are 15 residues in the CDR3. Trimming cost V 1 base and J 3 bases, with 12 bases left between them.

The V gene is TRBV4-1, the J gene TRBJ1-1; 9 bases agree with TRBD1. Germline CDR1 MGHRA, CDR2 YSYEKL. Trimming removed 6 bases from V and 3 bases from J; junction bases left unmatched: 5. This CDR3 region has 14 residues. The CDR3 sequence: CASRQGARDTEAFF. In DNA, the CDR3 is TGCGCCAGCAGACAGGGGGCTAGGGACACTGAAGCTTTCTTT.

The table lists this clone with many counts. The chain has TRBV11-3 and TRBJ2-1, with 11 bases fitting TRBD2. The trim removed 1 base at V and 2 bases at J, leaving 4 bases unmatched. This CDR3 has 17 residues. Germline loops: CDR1 SGHNT, CDR2 YENEEA. CDR3 nucleotide sequence: TGTGCCAGCAGCTTAGGGAATAGCGGGAGGGCCTACAATGAGCAGTTCTTC. It translates to CASSLGNSGRAYNEQFF.

The chain uses TRBV9 and TRBJ2-2, with 8 bases identical to TRBD1. V lost 1 base and J lost 7; bases outside the gene matches: 18. From germline, CDR1 is SGDLS and CDR2 YYNGEE. The CDR3 has 19 amino acids. CDR3 in amino acids: CASSVTPRTGKGSHGELFF. The CDR3 DNA reads TGTGCCAGCAGCGTAACCCCCAGGACAGGGAAAGGGTCACACGGGGAGCTGTTTTTT.

J is TRBJ2-7 and V is TRBV18, with TRBD1 identical over 10 bases. From germline, CDR1 is KGHSH and CDR2 LQKENI. The trim removed 3 bases at V and 6 bases at J, leaving 8 bases unmatched. This CDR3 is 15 amino acids long. Here the CDR3 reads CASSPKGTGVVEQYF. The CDR3 nucleotides are TGTGCCAGCTCACCCAAAGGGACAGGGGTCGTCGAGCAGTACTTC.

J is TRBJ2-5 and V is TRBV6-1, with 8 bases identical to TRBD2. With V trimmed by 4 bases and J by 4 bases, 8 bases remained unmatched. CDR1 is MNHNS, CDR2 SASEGT, per germline. The length of the CDR3 is 15 residues. CDR3 loop: CASSVPAGVLETQYF. CDR3 coding DNA: TGTGCCAGCAGTGTACCAGCGGGAGTACTAGAGACCCAGTACTTC.